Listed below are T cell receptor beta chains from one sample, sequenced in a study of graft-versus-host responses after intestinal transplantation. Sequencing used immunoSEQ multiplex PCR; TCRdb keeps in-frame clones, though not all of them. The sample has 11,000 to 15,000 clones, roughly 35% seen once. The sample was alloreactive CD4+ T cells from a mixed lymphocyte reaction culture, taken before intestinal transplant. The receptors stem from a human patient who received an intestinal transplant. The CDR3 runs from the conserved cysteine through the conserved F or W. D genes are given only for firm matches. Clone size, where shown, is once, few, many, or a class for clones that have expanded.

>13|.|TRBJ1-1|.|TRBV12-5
TGTGCTAGTGGTTTGGTACTGGGGAGTGAAGCTTTCTTT
CASGLVLGSEAFF
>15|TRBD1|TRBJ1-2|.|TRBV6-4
TGTGCCAGCAGTGGACAGGGTAAGTTTAGCTATGGCTACACCTTC
CASSGQGKFSYGYTF
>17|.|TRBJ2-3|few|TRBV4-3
TGCGCCAGCAGCCGGGCCACAGCGGGCTCCGGCACAGATACGCAGTATTTT
CASSRATAGSGTDTQYF
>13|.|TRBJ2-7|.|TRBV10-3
TGTGCCATCGGTTCCATTGGAGCCTACGAGCAGTACTTC
CAIGSIGAYEQYF
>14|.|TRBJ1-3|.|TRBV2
TGTGCCAGCAGTGTTAACCGTGCGGGGGTGGCGATATATTTT
CASSVNRAGVAIYF
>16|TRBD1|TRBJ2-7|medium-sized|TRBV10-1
TGCGCCAGCAGTGAGAGGGAAGAGACAGGGGGTTACGAGCAGTACTTC
CASSEREETGGYEQYF
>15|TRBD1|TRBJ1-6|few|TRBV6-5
TGTGCCAGCAGTTACTCTGGGACAGGGGCTTCACCCCTCCACTTT
CASSYSGTGASPLHF
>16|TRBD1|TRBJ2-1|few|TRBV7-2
TGTGCCAGCAGCCGGGACAGTCTAAGCTCCTACAATGAGCAGTTCTTC
CASSRDSLSSYNEQFF
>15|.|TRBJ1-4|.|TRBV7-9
TGTGCCAGCAGCTCCGTGGGGGGGATGCATGAAAAACTGTTTTTT
CASSSVGGMHEKLFF
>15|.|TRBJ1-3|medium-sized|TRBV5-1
TGCGCCAGCACCCTGACGGGATCTTTGGGAAACACCATATATTTT
CASTLTGSLGNTIYF
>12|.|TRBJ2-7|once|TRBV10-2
TGCGCCAGCAGTAGGGGGAGTTACGAGCAGTACTTC
CASSRGSYEQYF
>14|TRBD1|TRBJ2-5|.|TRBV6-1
TGTGCCAGCAGTGACATACAGGGGACCGGGACCCAGTACTTC
CASSDIQGTGTQYF
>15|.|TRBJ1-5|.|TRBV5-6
TGTGCCAGCAGCCTTGAGACAGCTTGCAATCAGCCCCAGCATTTT
CASSLETACNQPQHF
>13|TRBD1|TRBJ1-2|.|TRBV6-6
TGTGCCAGCAGTATCAACAGGGGGCTAGGCTACACCTTC
CASSINRGLGYTF
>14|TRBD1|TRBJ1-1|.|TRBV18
TGTGCCAGCTCACCTGGACAGGGAGAGACTGAAGCTTTCTTT
CASSPGQGETEAFF
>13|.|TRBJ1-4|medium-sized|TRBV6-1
TGTGCCAGCGTGAACAGGGTAAATGAAAAACTGTTTTTT
CASVNRVNEKLFF
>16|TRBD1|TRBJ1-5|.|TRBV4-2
TGTGCCAGCAGCCCAGGGGGCTACAATAGCAATCAGCCCCAGCATTTT
CASSPGGYNSNQPQHF
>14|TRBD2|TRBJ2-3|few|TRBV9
TGTGCCAGCAGCGTAGCGGGGAGGGGAGATACGCAGTATTTT
CASSVAGRGDTQYF
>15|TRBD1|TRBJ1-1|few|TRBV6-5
TGTGCCAGCAGTACTATACAGGGGCGGTACACTGAAGCTTTCTTT
CASSTIQGRYTEAFF
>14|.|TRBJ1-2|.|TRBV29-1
TGCAGCGTTGATCCACAGGGAGTCCCTAATGGCTACACCTTC
CSVDPQGVPNGYTF
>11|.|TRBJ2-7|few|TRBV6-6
TGTGCCAGCAGTAGCGCCTACGAGCAGTACTTC
CASSSAYEQYF
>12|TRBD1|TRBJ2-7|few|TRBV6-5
TGTGCCAGCAGCGGACAGGTAGGCGAGCAGTACTTC
CASSGQVGEQYF
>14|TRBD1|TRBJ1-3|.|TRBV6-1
TGTGCCAGCAGCCCGACAGGGGCTGGAAACACCATATATTTT
CASSPTGAGNTIYF
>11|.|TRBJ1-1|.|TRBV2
TGTGCCAGCAGGCGTCTCGGGGAGGCTTTCTTT
CASRRLGEAFF
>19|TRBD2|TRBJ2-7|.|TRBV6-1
TGTGCCAGCAGTGAAGCCCCCGGACTAGCGGGGGGGCCTATCTACGAGCAGTACTTC
CASSEAPGLAGGPIYEQYF
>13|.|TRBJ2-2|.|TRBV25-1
TGTGCCAGCAGTGTCCGGGGTACCGGGGAGCTGTTTTTT
CASSVRGTGELFF
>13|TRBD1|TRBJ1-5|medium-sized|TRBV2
TGTGCCAGCAGTTCACAGGGGTACCAGCCCCAGCATTTT
CASSSQGYQPQHF
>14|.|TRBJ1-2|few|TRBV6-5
TGTGCCAGCAGAACATCCGGGACATTCTATGGCTACACCTTC
CASRTSGTFYGYTF
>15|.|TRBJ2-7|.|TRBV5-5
TGTGCCAGCAGCAGACCGGGACAGCGGGTCTACGAGCAGTACTTC
CASSRPGQRVYEQYF
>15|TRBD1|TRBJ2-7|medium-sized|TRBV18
TGTGCCAGCTCACCACCGAATGGACAGGTGGGCGAGCAGTACTTC
CASSPPNGQVGEQYF
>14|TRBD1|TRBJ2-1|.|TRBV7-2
TGTGCCAGCAGCTACCGACAGGGTCGGAATGAGCAGTTCTTC
CASSYRQGRNEQFF
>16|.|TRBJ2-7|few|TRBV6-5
TGTGCCAGCAGTTACGGCCCAACAGGAAACTCCTACGAGCAGTACTTC
CASSYGPTGNSYEQYF
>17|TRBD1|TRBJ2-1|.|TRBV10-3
TGTGCCATCAGACCTTGGGACAGGGGCGGAGTACGCAATGAGCAGTTCTTC
CAIRPWDRGGVRNEQFF
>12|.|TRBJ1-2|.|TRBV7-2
TGTGCCAGCAGCTTAATCGGGGTTGGCTACACCTTC
CASSLIGVGYTF
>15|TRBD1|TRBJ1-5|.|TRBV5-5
TGTGCCAGCAGCTTGGGGACAGGGGGTGGTAGGCCCCAGCATTTT
CASSLGTGGGRPQHF
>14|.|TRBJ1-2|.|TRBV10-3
TGTGCCATCAGTGGAAATGGACAGAACTATGGCTACACCTTC
CAISGNGQNYGYTF
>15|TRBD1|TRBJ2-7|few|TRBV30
TGTGCCTGGAGCGCCGGGACAGGCCCTCTCTACGAGCAGTACTTC
CAWSAGTGPLYEQYF
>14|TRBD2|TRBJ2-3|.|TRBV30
TGTGCCTGGACTAGCGGGGGGCCCCTATTTACGCAGTATTTT
CAWTSGGPLFTQYF
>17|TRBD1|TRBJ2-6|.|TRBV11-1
TGTGCCAGCAGCTTAGAGGACAGGGCCGCTGGGGCCAACGTCCTGACTTTC
CASSLEDRAAGANVLTF
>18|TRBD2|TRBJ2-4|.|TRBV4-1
TGCGCCAGCAGCCAAGGGGGCGGGGGGGAGCGAGCCAAAAACATTCAGTACTTC
CASSQGGGGERAKNIQYF
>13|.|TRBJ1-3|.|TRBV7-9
TGTGCCAGCAGCTTCGGCTCTGGAAACACCATATATTTT
CASSFGSGNTIYF
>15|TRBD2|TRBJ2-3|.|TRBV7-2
TGTGCCAGCAGCTTACTAGCGGCGGGCACAGATACGCAGTATTTT
CASSLLAAGTDTQYF
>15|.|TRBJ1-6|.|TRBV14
TGTGCCAGCAGCCAATTGTGGTCGGTTAATTCACCCCTCCACTTT
CASSQLWSVNSPLHF
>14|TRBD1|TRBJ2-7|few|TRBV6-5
TGTGCCAGCAGGGGGACAGGGGGATTTTACGAGCAGTACTTC
CASRGTGGFYEQYF
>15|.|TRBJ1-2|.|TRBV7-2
TGTGCCAGCAGCTTATACAGGGAGCCCAGATATGGCTACACCTTC
CASSLYREPRYGYTF
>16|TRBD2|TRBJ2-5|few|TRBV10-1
TGCGCCAGCAGTGATCATCCTAGCGGGGGGGAGGAGACCCAGTACTTC
CASSDHPSGGEETQYF
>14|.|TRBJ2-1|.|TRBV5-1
TGCGCCAGCAGCTTGGTGATCCTACGGGATGAGCAGTTCTTC
CASSLVILRDEQFF
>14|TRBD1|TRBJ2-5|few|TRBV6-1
TGTGCCAGCAGTTCACAGGGGGTTCAAGAGACCCAGTACTTC
CASSSQGVQETQYF
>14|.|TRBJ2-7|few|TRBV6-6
TGTGCCAGCAGTTACTCGGAGGGCTCCTACGAGCAGTACTTC
CASSYSEGSYEQYF
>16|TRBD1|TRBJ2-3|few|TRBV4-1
TGCGCCAGCAGCCAAGCCAGGACAGGGTGGTCAGATACGCAGTATTTT
CASSQARTGWSDTQYF
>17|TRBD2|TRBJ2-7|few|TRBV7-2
TGTGCCAGCACACGGACTAGCGGGGGGGCTGGCCCCTACGAGCAGTACTTC
CASTRTSGGAGPYEQYF
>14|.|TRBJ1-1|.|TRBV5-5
TGTGCCAGCAGCTTGGGGACAGTGAACACTGAAGCTTTCTTT
CASSLGTVNTEAFF
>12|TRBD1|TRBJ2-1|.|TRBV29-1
TGCAGCACCGGACAGGGTTACAATGAGCAGTTCTTC
CSTGQGYNEQFF
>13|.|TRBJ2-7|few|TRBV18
TGTGCCAGCTCACTATTACAGGGCTACGAGCAGTACTTC
CASSLLQGYEQYF
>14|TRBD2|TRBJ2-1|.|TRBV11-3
TGTGCCAGCAGATACTCAGCGGGGCCCGGTGAGCAGTTCTTC
CASRYSAGPGEQFF
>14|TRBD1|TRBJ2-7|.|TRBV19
TGTGCCAGTGGAGACAGGGGCCAGTTCTACGAGCAGTACTTC
CASGDRGQFYEQYF
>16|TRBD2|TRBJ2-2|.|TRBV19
TGTGCCAGTAGTATGACTAGCGGGAGATACACCGGGGAGCTGTTTTTT
CASSMTSGRYTGELFF
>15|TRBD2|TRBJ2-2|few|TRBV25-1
TGTGCCAGCAGTTTCCTAACGGGGGGGACCGGGGAGCTGTTTTTT
CASSFLTGGTGELFF
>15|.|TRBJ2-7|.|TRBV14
TGTGCCAGCAGCCAAGATGGTGCGGGGTCCTACGAGCAGTACTTC
CASSQDGAGSYEQYF